The 2 T cell receptor beta chains given below trace back to one sample, sequenced in a study of beta chain features in type 1 diabetes. Study findings and constraints: A moderate, significant TCRB CDR3 shortening appeared in type 1 diabetes across four CD4+ subsets.

No cognate antigen is known for these TCRs. Every isolated RNA sample was fully reverse transcribed, so sequencing captured expressed TCRB transcripts. The protocol was immunoSEQ multiplex PCR, while the TCRdb copy is restricted to in-frame clones and leaves out a portion. The sample consists of around 260,000 clones, approximately 24% of them appearing once. Sequencing was performed on naive CD4+ T cells from blood. The receptors were gathered from a woman younger than 45 with type 1 diabetes.

This clone has a single count. The chain is built from TRBV7-3 and TRBJ2-5, with 7 bases fitting TRBD2. Germline V gene data show CDR1 as SGHTA and CDR2 as FQGTGA. The CDR3 spans 15 residues. Losses at the gene ends were 0 bases for V and 2 bases for J; bases not matched to a gene: 3. The CDR3: CASSLTGGEQETQYF. For the CDR3, the DNA is TGTGCCAGCAGCTTAACGGGAGGGGAGCAAGAGACCCAGTACTTC.

This clone was seen more than once but under ten times. V usage is TRBV30 and J usage is TRBJ2-5, with 8 bases lining up with TRBD1. Germline V gene sequence: CDR1 GTSNPN, CDR2 SVGIG (reference sequence). Trimming at V came to 3 bases and at J to 4 bases, leaving 7 bases not matched to a gene. The CDR3 is made up of 14 amino acids. The CDR3 bases are TGTGCCTGGAGGCCAGGGGGCGCGTTAGAGACCCAGTACTTC. As protein: CAWRPGGALETQYF.